This TCR beta chain was sequenced during a study of blood T cell repertoires in COVID-19. As for the study in general: T cells, B-cell-depleted T cells, or PBMCs supplied cDNA or gDNA.

Germline CDR1 and CDR2: LGHDT and YNNKEL (reference sequence). The length of the CDR3 is 14 residues. V was cut by 4 bases and J by 1 base, with 11 bases left in between. Original data processing: How many nucleated cells were present was estimated from reference gene primer amplification. Data came from immunoSEQ multiplex PCR; TCRdb stores just in-frame clones and leaves some out. From that table come the V and J calls and clone size; the DNA was used to work out D and trimming. The sample lists 87,000 or so clones, 85% to 90% occurring once. Sequenced input: peripheral blood. The chain couples TRBV3-1 (or the pseudogene TRBV3-2) to TRBJ2-7, with D perhaps matching TRBD2 (6 bases). This clonotype originated in a man aged 40-49 years with acute or convalescent COVID-19. Here the CDR3 reads CASSPTGGSYEQYF. CDR3 sequence (DNA): TGTGCCAGCAGCCCCACCGGGGGTTCCTACGAGCAGTACTTC.